The 5 T cell receptor beta chains presented below share a single source sample, sequenced in a study of blood T cells in healthy people across ages. PCR was performed a second time for roughly 7 to 11 cycles using a sample-barcoded 5' primer and a J-beta primer mix. TCRdb analysed the 5' RACE reads with MiXCR anew, one entry per CDR3 protein. The table shows about 840,000 distinct CDR3 sequences, with 25% to 30% occurring only once. The same sample was also studied in work on T cells of mothers and their children.

Sequencing was performed on blood. These receptors were obtained from a middle-aged woman in good health.

The J gene is TRBJ1-5, the V gene TRBV6-6; 7 nucleotides line up with TRBD1. Trimming cost V 6 bases and J 15 bases; bases outside gene matches: 14. Germline values: CDR1 MNHNY, CDR2 SVGAGI (reference sequence). The CDR3 totals 13 residues. In DNA, the CDR3 is TGTGCCAGCAGCAGGCCGGGACAGAGAAGATTGCATTTT. As protein: CASSRPGQRRLHF.

This clonotype has a handful of counts. CDR3 sequence reads: CASSRAGPSSYEQYF. For the CDR3, the DNA is TGTGCCAGCAGTCGAGCAGGGCCCAGCTCCTACGAGCAGTACTTC. The rearrangement links TRBV27 to TRBJ2-7; D perhaps matches TRBD1 (5 bases). CDR1 is MNHEY and CDR2 is SMNVEV in the germline V gene (reference sequence). Between the trimmed V and J ends, which lost 5 bases and 0 bases, there was a span of 14 bases. The CDR3 is made up of 15 amino acids.

The chain combines TRBV20-1 with TRBJ2-7, with D possibly TRBD2 on 5 matching bases. Germline assignment: CDR1 DFQATT and CDR2 SNEGSKA (reference sequence). The CDR3 has 14 residues. V was pared by 5 bases and J by 1 base, with 15 bases between. CDR3: CSAPGAGYSYEQYF. The CDR3 bases are TGCAGTGCTCCCGGTGCGGGCTATTCCTACGAGCAGTACTTC.

The chain has TRBV7-2 and TRBJ2-7; 7 positions match TRBD1. J was trimmed by 0 bases and V by 2 bases; bases with no gene match: 4. Germline CDR1 and CDR2: SGHTA and FQGNSA. This CDR3 is 15 amino acids long. The CDR3 here is CASSLSRGTSYEQYF. The DNA for the CDR3 is TGTGCCAGCAGCTTATCCAGGGGGACCTCCTACGAGCAGTACTTC.

Turning to this clonotype: This may come from a read error, since a much larger clone is one base off. The rearrangement links TRBV6-4 to TRBJ2-3; 10 bases map to TRBD2. This CDR3 has 14 residues. Germline V gene sequence: CDR1 MRHNA, CDR2 SNTAGT. V lost 3 bases and J lost 4; bases outside the gene matches: 1. The CDR3 nucleotides read TGTGCCAGCAGTGAAAGCGGGGGGGCAGATACGCAGTATTTT. Amino acid sequence: CASSESGGADTQYF.